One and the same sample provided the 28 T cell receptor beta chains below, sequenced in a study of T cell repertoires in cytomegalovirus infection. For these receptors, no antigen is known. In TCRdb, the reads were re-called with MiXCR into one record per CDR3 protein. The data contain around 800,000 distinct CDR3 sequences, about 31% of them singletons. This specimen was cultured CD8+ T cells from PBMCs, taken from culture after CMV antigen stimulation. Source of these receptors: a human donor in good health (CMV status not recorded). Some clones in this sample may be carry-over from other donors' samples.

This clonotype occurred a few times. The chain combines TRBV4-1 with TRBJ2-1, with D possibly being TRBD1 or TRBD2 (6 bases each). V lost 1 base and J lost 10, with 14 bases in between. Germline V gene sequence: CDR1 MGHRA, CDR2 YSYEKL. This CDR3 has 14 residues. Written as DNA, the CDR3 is TGCGCCAGCAGCCAAGCAAGGGGGGCGGGGGAGCAGTTCTTC. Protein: CASSQARGAGEQFF.

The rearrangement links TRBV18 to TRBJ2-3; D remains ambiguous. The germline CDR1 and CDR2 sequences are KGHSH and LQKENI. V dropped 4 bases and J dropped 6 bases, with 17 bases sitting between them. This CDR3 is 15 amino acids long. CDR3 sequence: CASSQSEGKKDTQYF. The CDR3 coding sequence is TGTGCCAGCTCACAGTCAGAAGGGAAGAAGGATACGCAGTATTTT.

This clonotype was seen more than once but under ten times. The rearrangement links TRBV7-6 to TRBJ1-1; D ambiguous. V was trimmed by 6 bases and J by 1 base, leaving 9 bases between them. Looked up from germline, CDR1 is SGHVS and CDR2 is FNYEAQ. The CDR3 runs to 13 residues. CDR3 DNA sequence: TGTGCCAGCAGAAACGCACGGAACACTGAAGCTTTCTTT. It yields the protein CASRNARNTEAFF. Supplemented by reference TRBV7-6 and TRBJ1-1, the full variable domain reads GAGVSQSPRYKVTKRGQDVALRCDPISGHVSLYWYRQALGQGPEFLTYFNYEAQQDKSGLPNDRFSAERPEGSISTLTIQRTEQRDSAMYRCASRNARNTEAFFGQGTRLTVV.

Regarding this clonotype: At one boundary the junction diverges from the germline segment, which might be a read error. For the CDR3, the DNA is TGTGCCAGCAGTTACTCGAGTACTAGCGGGGGCAGAGAGGCCCAGTACTTC. This codes for CASSYSSTSGGREAQYF. This chain connects TRBV6-5 to TRBJ2-5; 11 nucleotides align to TRBD2. Germline values: CDR1 MNHEY, CDR2 SVGAGI. The CDR3 has 17 residues.

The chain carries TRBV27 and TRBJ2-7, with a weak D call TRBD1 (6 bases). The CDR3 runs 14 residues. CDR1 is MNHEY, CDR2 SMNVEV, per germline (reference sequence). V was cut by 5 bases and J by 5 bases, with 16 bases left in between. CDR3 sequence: CASSLGTRWNEQYF. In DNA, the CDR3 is TGTGCCAGCAGTCTGGGGACAAGGTGGAACGAGCAGTACTTC.

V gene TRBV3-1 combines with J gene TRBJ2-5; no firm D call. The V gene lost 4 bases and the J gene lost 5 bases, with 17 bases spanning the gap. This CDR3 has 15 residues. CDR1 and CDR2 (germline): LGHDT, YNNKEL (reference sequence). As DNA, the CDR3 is TGTGCCAGCAGCCCGCCCCAAACAGTGGTTGAGACCCAGTACTTC. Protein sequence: CASSPPQTVVETQYF.

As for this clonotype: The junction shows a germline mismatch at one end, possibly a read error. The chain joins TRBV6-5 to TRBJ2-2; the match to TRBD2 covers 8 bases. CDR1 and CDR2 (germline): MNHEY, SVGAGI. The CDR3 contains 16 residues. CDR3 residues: CASTPGGFANTGVLFF. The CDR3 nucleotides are TGTGCCAGCACCCCGGGGGGGTTCGCGAACACCGGGGTGCTGTTTTTT.

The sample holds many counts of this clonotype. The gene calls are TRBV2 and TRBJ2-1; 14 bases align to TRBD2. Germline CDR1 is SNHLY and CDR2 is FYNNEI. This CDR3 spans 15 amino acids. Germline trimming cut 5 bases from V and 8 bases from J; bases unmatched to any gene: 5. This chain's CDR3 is CASSPGTSGGYEQFF. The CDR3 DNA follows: TGTGCCAGCAGTCCCGGGACTAGCGGGGGTTATGAGCAGTTCTTC.

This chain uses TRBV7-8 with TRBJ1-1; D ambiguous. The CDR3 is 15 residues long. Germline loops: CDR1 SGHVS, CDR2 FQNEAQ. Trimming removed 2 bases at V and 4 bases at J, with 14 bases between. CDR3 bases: TGTGCCAGCAGCTTAATTCTGGCGACGATCACTGAAGCTTTCTTT. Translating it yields CASSLILATITEAFF.

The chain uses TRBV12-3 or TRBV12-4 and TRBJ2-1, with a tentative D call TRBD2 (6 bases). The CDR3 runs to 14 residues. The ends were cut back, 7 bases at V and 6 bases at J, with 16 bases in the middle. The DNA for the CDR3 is TGTGCCAGCACCCGTCGGGGGAGGCTCAATGAGCAGTTCTTC. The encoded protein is CASTRRGRLNEQFF.

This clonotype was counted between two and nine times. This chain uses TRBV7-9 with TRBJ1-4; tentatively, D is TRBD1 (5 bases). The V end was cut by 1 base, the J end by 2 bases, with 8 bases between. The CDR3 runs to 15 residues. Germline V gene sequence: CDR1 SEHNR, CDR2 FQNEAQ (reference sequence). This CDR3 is CASSLERGTNEKLFF. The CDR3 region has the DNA TGTGCCAGCAGCTTAGAGAGGGGCACTAATGAAAAACTGTTTTTT.

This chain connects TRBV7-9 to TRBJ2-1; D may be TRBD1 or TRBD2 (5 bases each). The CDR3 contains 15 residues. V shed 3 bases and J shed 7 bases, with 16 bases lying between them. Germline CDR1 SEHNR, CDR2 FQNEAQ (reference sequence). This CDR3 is CASSLGTIPLNEQFF. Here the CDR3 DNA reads TGTGCCAGCAGCTTGGGGACGATTCCGTTGAATGAGCAGTTCTTC.

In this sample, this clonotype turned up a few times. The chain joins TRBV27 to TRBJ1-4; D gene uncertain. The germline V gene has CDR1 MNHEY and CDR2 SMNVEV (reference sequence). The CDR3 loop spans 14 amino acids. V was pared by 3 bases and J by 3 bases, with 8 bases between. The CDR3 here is CASSFGSSNEKLFF. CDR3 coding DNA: TGTGCCAGCAGTTTCGGCAGTTCTAATGAAAAACTGTTTTTT.

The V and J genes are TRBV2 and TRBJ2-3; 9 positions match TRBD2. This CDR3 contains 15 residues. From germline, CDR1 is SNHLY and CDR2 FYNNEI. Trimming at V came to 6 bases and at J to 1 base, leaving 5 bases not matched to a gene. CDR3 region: CASRGRGGGTDTQYF. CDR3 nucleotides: TGTGCCAGCAGAGGGCGGGGGGGCGGCACAGATACGCAGTATTTT.

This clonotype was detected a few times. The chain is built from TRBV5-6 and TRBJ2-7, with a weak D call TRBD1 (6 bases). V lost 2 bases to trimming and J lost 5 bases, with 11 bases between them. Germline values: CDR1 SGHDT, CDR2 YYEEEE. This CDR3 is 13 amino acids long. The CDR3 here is CASSFTGPDEQYV. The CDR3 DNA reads TGTGCCAGCAGCTTTACAGGGCCAGACGAGCAGTACGTC.

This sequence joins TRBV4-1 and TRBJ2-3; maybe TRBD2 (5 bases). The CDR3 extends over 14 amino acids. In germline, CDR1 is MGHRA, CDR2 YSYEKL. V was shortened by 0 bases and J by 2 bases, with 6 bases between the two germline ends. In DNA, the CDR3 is TGCGCCAGCAGCCAAGATGGACTCACAGATACGCAGTATTTT. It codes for CASSQDGLTDTQYF.

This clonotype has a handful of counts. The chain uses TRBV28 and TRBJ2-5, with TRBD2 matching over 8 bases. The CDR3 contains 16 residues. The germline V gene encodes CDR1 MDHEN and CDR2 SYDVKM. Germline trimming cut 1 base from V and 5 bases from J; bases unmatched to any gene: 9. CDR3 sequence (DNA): TGTGCCAGCAGTTTATCGTTCGGGAGGGCGGAGGAGACCCAGTACTTC. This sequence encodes CASSLSFGRAEETQYF.

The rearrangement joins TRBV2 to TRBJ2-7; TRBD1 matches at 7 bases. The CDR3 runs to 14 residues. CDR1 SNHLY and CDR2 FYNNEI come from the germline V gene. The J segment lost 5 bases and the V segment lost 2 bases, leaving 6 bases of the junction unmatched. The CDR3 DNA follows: TGTGCCAGCAGTGAACCAGGGGGATCGGACGAGCAGTACTTC. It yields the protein CASSEPGGSDEQYF. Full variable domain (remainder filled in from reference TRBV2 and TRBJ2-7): EPEVTQTPSHQVTQMGQEVILRCVPISNHLYFYWYRQILGQKVEFLVSFYNNEISEKSEIFDDQFSVERPDGSNFTLKIRSTKLEDSAMYFCASSEPGGSDEQYFGPGTRLTVT.

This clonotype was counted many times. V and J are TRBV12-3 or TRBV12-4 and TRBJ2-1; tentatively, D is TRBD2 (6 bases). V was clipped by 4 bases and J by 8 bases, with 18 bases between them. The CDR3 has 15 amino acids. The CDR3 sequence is CASSYPGTGWDEQFF. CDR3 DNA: TGTGCCAGCAGTTACCCAGGGACTGGTTGGGATGAGCAGTTCTTC.

The CDR3 DNA follows: TGCAGTGCTAGGAGAGGATACGACAGGGGGGAGACCCAGTACTTC. Translation: CSARRGYDRGETQYF. The chain is built from TRBV20-1 and TRBJ2-5; the match to TRBD1 covers 9 bases. The germline V gene encodes CDR1 DFQATT and CDR2 SNEGSKA (reference sequence). This CDR3 is 15 amino acids long. The V gene end was trimmed by 3 bases and the J gene end by 5 bases; junction bases not matched to a gene: 10.

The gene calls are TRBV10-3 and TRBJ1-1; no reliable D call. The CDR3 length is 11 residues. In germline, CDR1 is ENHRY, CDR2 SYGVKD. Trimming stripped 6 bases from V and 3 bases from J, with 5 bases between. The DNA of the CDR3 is TGTGCCATCAGGGAAGACACTGAAGCTTTCTTT. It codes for CAIREDTEAFF.

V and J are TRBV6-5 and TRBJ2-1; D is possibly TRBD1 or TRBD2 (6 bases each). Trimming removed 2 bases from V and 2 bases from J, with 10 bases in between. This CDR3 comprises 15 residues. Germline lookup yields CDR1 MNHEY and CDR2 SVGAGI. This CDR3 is CASSYGGGTYNEQFF. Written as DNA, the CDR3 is TGTGCCAGCAGTTACGGAGGGGGAACCTACAATGAGCAGTTCTTC.

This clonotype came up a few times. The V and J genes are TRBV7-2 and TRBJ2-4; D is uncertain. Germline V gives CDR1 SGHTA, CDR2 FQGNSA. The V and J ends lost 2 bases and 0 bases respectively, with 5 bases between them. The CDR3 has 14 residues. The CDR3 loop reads CASSLLIAKNIQYF. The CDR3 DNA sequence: TGTGCCAGCAGCTTATTGATAGCCAAAAACATTCAGTACTTC.

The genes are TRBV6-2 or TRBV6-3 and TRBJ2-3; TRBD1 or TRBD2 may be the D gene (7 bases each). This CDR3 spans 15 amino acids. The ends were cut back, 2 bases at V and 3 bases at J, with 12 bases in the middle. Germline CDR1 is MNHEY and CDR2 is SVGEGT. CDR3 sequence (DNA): TGTGCCAGCAGTTACGTCCAGGGGGGGACAGATACGCAGTATTTT. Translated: CASSYVQGGTDTQYF.

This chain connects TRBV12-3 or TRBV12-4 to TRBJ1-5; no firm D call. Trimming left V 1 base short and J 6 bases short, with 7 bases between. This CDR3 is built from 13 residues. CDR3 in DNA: TGTGCCAGCAGTTTAGGCGTGATTCAGCCCCAGCATTTT. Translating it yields CASSLGVIQPQHF.

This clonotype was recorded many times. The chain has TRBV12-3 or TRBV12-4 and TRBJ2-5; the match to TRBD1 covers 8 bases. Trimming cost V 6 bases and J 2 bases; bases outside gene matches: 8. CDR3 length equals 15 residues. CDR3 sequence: CASSISTGVQETQYF. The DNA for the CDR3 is TGTGCCAGCAGCATATCGACAGGGGTACAAGAGACCCAGTACTTC.

CDR3 DNA: TGTGCCAGCAGTTTACAGGGGCGAGAAGATACGCAGTATTTT. Translated, it gives CASSLQGREDTQYF. The chain joins TRBV12-3 or TRBV12-4 to TRBJ2-3; possible D gene TRBD1, 6 bases. The CDR3 length is 14 residues. V lost 2 bases to trimming and J lost 5 bases, with 11 bases between them.

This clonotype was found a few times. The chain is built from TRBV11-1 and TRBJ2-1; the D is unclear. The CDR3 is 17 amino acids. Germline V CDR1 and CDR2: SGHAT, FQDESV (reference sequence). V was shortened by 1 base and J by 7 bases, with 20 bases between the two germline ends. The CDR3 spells CASSLGWAAPDKNEQFF. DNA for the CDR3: TGTGCCAGCAGCTTAGGTTGGGCAGCCCCGGATAAAAATGAGCAGTTCTTC. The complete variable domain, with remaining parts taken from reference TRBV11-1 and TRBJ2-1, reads EAEVAQSPRYKITEKSQAVAFWCDPISGHATLYWYRQILGQGPELLVQFQDESVVDDSQLPKDRFSAERLKGVDSTLKIQPAELGDSAMYLCASSLGWAAPDKNEQFFGPGTRLTVL.